These T cell receptor beta chains were read from a single sample in a study of memory CD4+ T cells and cytomegalovirus serostatus. Sequenced by immunoSEQ multiplex PCR; TCRdb stores in-frame clones only, minus some. The data show 35,000 to 45,000 clones, roughly 77% seen once. Sequenced sample: memory CD4+ T cells from blood. Every receptor here comes from an adult in good health and CMV-seronegative. Both conserved end residues are part of each CDR3. A D gene is named only where the DNA matches it firmly. The size entry is marked missing in some rows and otherwise reads once, few, many or a size class.

TRBV10-3	14	NA	TRBJ1-3	NA	CAIRSSSSGNTIYF	TGTGCCATCAGGTCCTCATCATCCGGAAACACCATATATTTT
TRBV19	12	NA	TRBJ1-1	NA	CASSIVPGKAFF	TGTGCCAGTAGTATAGTCCCGGGTAAAGCTTTCTTT
TRBV5-1	15	NA	TRBJ1-2	NA	CASSLVKGGNYGYTF	TGCGCCAGCAGCTTGGTAAAGGGGGGAAACTATGGCTACACCTTC
TRBV30	12	NA	TRBJ1-2	NA	CAWSGGNYGYTF	TGTGCCTGGAGTGGAGGGAACTATGGCTACACCTTC
TRBV2	15	NA	TRBJ1-2	NA	CASRVTQSVATGYTF	TGTGCCAGCAGGGTCACTCAAAGCGTAGCAACCGGCTACACCTTC
TRBV21-1	14	NA	TRBJ1-2	NA	CASLPTGSNYGYTF	TGTGCCAGCCTACCGACAGGCTCTAACTATGGCTACACCTTC
TRBV11-2	15	once	TRBJ2-3	TRBD2	CASSLEGLGTDTQYF	TGTGCCAGCAGCTTAGAGGGACTAGGAACAGATACGCAGTATTTT
TRBV6-1	16	NA	TRBJ1-2	TRBD1	CASSERGRQGSYGYTF	TGTGCCAGCAGTGAAAGGGGGAGACAGGGGAGCTATGGCTACACCTTC
TRBV6-6	15	few	TRBJ2-7	NA	CASSYSTTGIYEQYF	TGTGCCAGCAGTTACTCAACTACAGGGATCTACGAGCAGTACTTC
TRBV5-6	16	NA	TRBJ2-1	NA	CASSWGAGGNYNEQFF	TGTGCCAGCAGCTGGGGGGCAGGCGGAAACTACAATGAGCAGTTCTTC
TRBV7-2	14	NA	TRBJ1-2	NA	CASSPPRGVIGYTF	TGTGCCAGCAGCCCCCCTAGGGGGGTAATAGGCTACACCTTC
TRBV2	15	NA	TRBJ2-3	TRBD2	CASSRLAGGTDTQYF	TGTGCCAGCAGTCGGCTAGCGGGGGGCACAGATACGCAGTATTTT
TRBV21-1	16	NA	TRBJ2-1	NA	CASTTSGRGERDEQFF	TGTGCCAGCACCACCTCAGGGAGGGGGGAGAGGGATGAGCAGTTCTTC
TRBV6-5	11	NA	TRBJ1-2	NA	CASMWEYGYTF	TGTGCCAGCATGTGGGAATATGGCTACACCTTC
TRBV6-6	15	few	TRBJ2-3	NA	CASIKGGTRSDTQYF	TGTGCCAGCATTAAGGGGGGGACTCGTTCAGATACGCAGTATTTT
TRBV13	15	NA	TRBJ2-2	NA	CASSLGRGNTGELFF	TGTGCCAGCAGCTTAGGCCGGGGGAACACCGGGGAGCTGTTTTTT
TRBV6-1	13	NA	TRBJ1-5	NA	CASSEFSNQPQHF	TGTGCCAGCAGTGAGTTTAGCAATCAGCCCCAGCATTTT
TRBV5-1	12	NA	TRBJ1-2	NA	CASSGDIGGYTF	TGCGCCAGCAGCGGGGACATTGGGGGCTACACCTTC
TRBV20-1	11	NA	TRBJ1-2	NA	CSGGGGDGYTF	TGCAGTGGCGGGGGTGGGGATGGCTACACCTTC
TRBV30	16	once	TRBJ1-2	NA	CAWRAAAAGKSYGYTF	TGTGCCTGGAGGGCGGCGGCGGCAGGGAAAAGCTATGGCTACACCTTC
TRBV5-1	13	NA	TRBJ2-7	NA	CASSAWGNYEQYF	TGCGCCAGCAGCGCTTGGGGCAACTACGAGCAGTACTTC
TRBV5-1	14	NA	TRBJ2-7	TRBD2	CASSSRLAGGEQYF	TGCGCCAGCAGCAGTAGACTAGCGGGGGGCGAGCAGTACTTC